A single sample gave rise to the 32 T cell receptor beta chains below, sequenced in a study of regulatory T cells in long-lasting Graves disease. According to the study, TCR beta libraries were built with iRepertoire HTBI primers and CDR3-region Arm-PCR. TCRdb re-analysed the multiplex PCR reads in MiXCR, keeping a single row per CDR3 protein. The sample includes more than 400,000 distinct CDR3 sequences, 16% of them seen just once. Time point in this sample: newly diagnosed GD, antithyroid drugs for less than 3 months. RNA extracted from PBMCs served as the sequencing template. The data also belong to a second study, concerning T cells in Graves' hyperthyroidism and ophthalmopathy.

The sequences come from peripheral blood mononuclear cells (PBMCs), collected at new diagnosis, from a patient treated with antithyroid drugs. Receptors originate from a man aged 40-50 years with Graves disease.

This clonotype came up many times. The chain carries TRBV30 and TRBJ1-1; 7 nucleotides align to TRBD1. Germline V gene lookup returns CDR1 GTSNPN and CDR2 SVGIG (reference sequence). Germline trimming cut 2 bases from V and 5 bases from J; bases unmatched to any gene: 8. CDR3 size: 14 residues. As DNA, the CDR3 is TGTGCCTGGAGTCGAGGGGACAGTAATACTGAAGCTTTCTTT. It specifies CAWSRGDSNTEAFF.

The genes are TRBV29-1 and TRBJ2-5; TRBD1 agrees at 7 bases. The germline V gene has CDR1 SQVTM and CDR2 ANQGSEA. The CDR3 length is 12 residues. With V trimmed by 7 bases and J by 5 bases, 7 bases remained unmatched. The CDR3, as DNA: TGCAGCGGATGGACAGGTCGGGAGACCCAGTACTTC. It translates to CSGWTGRETQYF.

The CDR3 region is CASSGNEQYF. The CDR3 DNA reads as TGTGCCAGCAGCGGAAACGAGCAGTACTTC. The genes are TRBV9 and TRBJ2-7; D ambiguous. Per germline, CDR1 SGDLS and CDR2 YYNGEE. The CDR3 contains 10 residues. Trimming removed 3 bases at V and 5 bases at J, with 3 bases between. The entire variable domain, with the rest obtained from reference TRBV9 and TRBJ2-7, is as follows: DSGVTQTPKHLITATGQRVTLRCSPRSGDLSVYWYQQSLDQGLQFLIQYYNGEERAKGNILERFSAQQFPDLHSELNLSSLELGDSALYFCASSGNEQYFGPGTRLTVT.

The CDR3 DNA reads as TGCGCCAGCAGCCAAGTAAGCGGGACAGGGAGTGAGCAGTACTTC. Translating gives CASSQVSGTGSEQYF. The V gene is TRBV4-1, the J gene TRBJ2-7; TRBD1 matches 9 bases. V gave up 1 base and J gave up 7 bases; unmatched junction bases: 8. This CDR3 has 15 amino acids. The germline CDR1 and CDR2 sequences are MGHRA and YSYEKL.

The sample holds many counts of this clonotype. CDR3 residues: CASSYLAGFGNQPQHF. The CDR3 DNA is TGTGCCAGCAGTTACCTAGCAGGGTTCGGCAATCAGCCCCAGCATTTT. The rearrangement uses TRBV6-5 and TRBJ1-5, with a weak D call TRBD1 (5 bases). The CDR3 is 16 amino acids. The germline gives CDR1 MNHEY, CDR2 SVGAGI. V lost 2 bases to trimming and J lost 2 bases, with 13 bases between them.

This clonotype has at least ten counts. This rearrangement joins TRBV6-1 to TRBJ1-2; a possible D gene is TRBD1 (5 bases). The germline V and J ends were trimmed by 0 bases and 8 bases, with 10 bases remaining between them. The CDR3 consists of 13 residues. CDR1 and CDR2 (germline): MNHNS, SASEGT. The CDR3 DNA reads TGTGCCAGCAGTGAAGCGAGGGGAGGAGGCTACACCTTC. It yields the protein CASSEARGGGYTF.

This clonotype came up many times. The rearrangement links TRBV2 to TRBJ2-1; no definite D call. Trimming stripped 3 bases from V and 7 bases from J, with 4 bases between. Germline V gene lookup returns CDR1 SNHLY and CDR2 FYNNEI. The CDR3 is 11 amino acids. This CDR3 is CASSELNEQFF. CDR3 DNA sequence: TGTGCCAGCAGTGAGCTGAATGAGCAGTTCTTC.

This clonotype was observed at least ten times. This chain links TRBV24-1 with TRBJ2-2, with D perhaps TRBD1 (5 bases). V gave up 1 base and J gave up 6 bases, with 5 bases separating them. CDR3 length equals 13 residues. CDR1 is KGHDR, CDR2 SFDVKD, per germline. The CDR3 loop reads CATSDLGAGELFF. The CDR3 nucleotides are TGTGCCACCAGTGATTTAGGGGCCGGGGAGCTGTTTTTT.

This clonotype occurred many times. The chain carries TRBV5-1 and TRBJ1-1, with 9 bases fitting TRBD1. The CDR3 consists of 14 residues. After removal of 1 base from V and 10 bases from J, the junction contained 8 bases not matched to a gene. Germline V gives CDR1 SGHRS, CDR2 YFSETQ. The CDR3 reads CASSLTGGGSGAFF. The CDR3 DNA reads TGCGCCAGCAGCTTGACAGGGGGCGGGTCAGGAGCTTTCTTT.

The chain links TRBV7-8 to TRBJ1-4, with 7 bases aligning to TRBD1. The CDR3 totals 15 residues. V lost 2 bases to trimming and J lost 6 bases; unmatched junction nucleotides: 6. From germline, CDR1 is SGHVS and CDR2 FQNEAQ. The CDR3 loop is CASSLNRGLDEKLFF. The DNA of the CDR3 is TGTGCCAGCAGCTTAAACAGGGGATTAGATGAAAAACTGTTTTTT.

This chain uses TRBV9 with TRBJ2-5, with D unclear. V was pared by 4 bases and J by 5 bases, with 15 bases between. Germline lookup yields CDR1 SGDLS and CDR2 YYNGEE. There are 14 residues in the CDR3. Written as DNA, the CDR3 is TGTGCCAGCAGCCCCTGGGGTGAGGTGGAGACCCAGTACTTC. It encodes CASSPWGEVETQYF. Combining the CDR3 with reference TRBV9 and TRBJ2-5 gives the whole variable domain DSGVTQTPKHLITATGQRVTLRCSPRSGDLSVYWYQQSLDQGLQFLIQYYNGEERAKGNILERFSAQQFPDLHSELNLSSLELGDSALYFCASSPWGEVETQYFGPGTRLLVL.

There are many counts of this clonotype. The chain links TRBV20-1 to TRBJ2-3; D perhaps matches TRBD2 (6 bases). The CDR3 extends over 14 amino acids. With 0 bases removed from V and 7 bases from J, the gap between germline ends came to 14 bases. Germline CDR1 reads DFQATT; CDR2 reads SNEGSKA (reference sequence). The CDR3 DNA reads as TGCAGTGCTAGAGATGGGACTGCGAAGCATACGCAGTATTTT. Protein: CSARDGTAKHTQYF.

This sequence joins TRBV30 and TRBJ1-1; D gene uncertain. The CDR3 has 11 amino acids. Germline V gene lookup returns CDR1 GTSNPN and CDR2 SVGIG (reference sequence). V lost 0 bases to trimming and J lost 4 bases, with 3 bases between them. CDR3 sequence reads: CAWSVVTEAFF. CDR3 in DNA: TGTGCCTGGAGTGTGGTCACTGAAGCTTTCTTT.

In its sample, this clonotype was seen many times. The V and J genes are TRBV28 and TRBJ2-7, with D possibly being TRBD1 (7 bases). CDR1 and CDR2 (germline): MDHEN, SYDVKM. V was trimmed by 7 bases and J by 3 bases, leaving 19 bases between them. This CDR3 has 15 residues. The CDR3 bases are TGTGCCAGCACTCCTTCTGCGGGACAGATCTACGAGCAGTACTTC. It translates to CASTPSAGQIYEQYF.

This clonotype was detected only a few times. This chain connects TRBV27 to TRBJ2-7; weak D call: TRBD1 (6 bases). Germline V CDR1 and CDR2: MNHEY, SMNVEV (reference sequence). The CDR3 is 14 residues long. With 7 bases removed from V and 3 bases from J, the gap between germline ends came to 16 bases. CDR3: CASKADRIDYEQYF. The CDR3 nucleotides read TGTGCCAGCAAAGCGGACAGAATAGACTACGAGCAGTACTTC.

This clonotype was counted at least ten times. The V call is TRBV7-2, the J call TRBJ2-7; 7 nucleotides align to TRBD2. V was pared by 3 bases and J by 8 bases, with 4 bases of the junction left unmatched. The CDR3 totals 12 residues. Germline CDR1 SGHTA, CDR2 FQGNSA. This chain's CDR3 is CASSLGGGQQYF. In DNA, the CDR3 is TGTGCCAGCAGCTTGGGGGGAGGGCAGCAGTACTTC.

This clonotype was found many times. The DNA for the CDR3 is TGTGCCAGCAGTTTAACCACGGGAGGGCCAATTTCTGAGCAGTTCTTC. Translation: CASSLTTGGPISEQFF. V gene TRBV28 combines with J gene TRBJ2-1, with 8 nucleotides matching TRBD2. Germline assignment: CDR1 MDHEN and CDR2 SYDVKM. CDR3 size: 16 residues. The V gene end was trimmed by 2 bases and the J gene end by 9 bases; junction bases not matched to a gene: 12. The full variable domain, completed using reference TRBV28 and TRBJ2-1, is DVKVTQSSRYLVKRTGEKVFLECVQDMDHENMFWYRQDPGLGLRLIYFSYDVKMKEKGDIPEGYSVSREKKERFSLILESASTNQTSMYLCASSLTTGGPISEQFFGPGTRLTVL.

CDR3 sequence reads: CASSEAEGASLLQYF. The DNA of the CDR3 is TGTGCCAGCAGTGAAGCCGAAGGGGCCAGCCTCCTCCAGTACTTC. V is TRBV6-2 or TRBV6-3 and J is TRBJ2-7, with D possibly TRBD1 on 5 matching bases. The germline V gene encodes CDR1 MNHEY and CDR2 SVGEGT. CDR3 length: 15 residues. The V and J ends lost 5 bases and 10 bases respectively, with 24 bases between them.

The CDR3 is CASTRGQGNQPQHF. The CDR3 DNA sequence: TGTGCCAGCACCCGGGGACAGGGGAATCAGCCCCAGCATTTT. This rearrangement joins TRBV28 to TRBJ1-5; TRBD1 matches 10 bases. Germline CDR1 MDHEN, CDR2 SYDVKM. V shed 7 bases, J shed 4 bases, and the junction held 4 bases outside the gene matches. This CDR3 has 14 residues.

This clonotype was counted between two and nine times. The chain employs TRBV24-1 and TRBJ2-3; no definite D call. The CDR3 is made up of 14 amino acids. Germline V CDR1 and CDR2: KGHDR, SFDVKD. V lost 0 bases, J lost 2 bases, and 5 bases lay in between. The CDR3 bases are TGTGCCACCAGTGATTTGGACAACACAGATACGCAGTATTTT. Encoded protein: CATSDLDNTDTQYF.

In its sample, this clonotype was seen a few times. A read error is possible here, since a much larger clone lies one base away. The conserved final phenylalanine or tryptophan is absent from the CDR3, which likely points to a read error. The J gene is TRBJ2-7, the V gene TRBV28; 8 positions agree with TRBD1. CDR1 is MDHEN and CDR2 is SYDVKM in the germline V gene. J gave up 4 bases and V 6 bases, and 2 bases lay outside the gene matches. The CDR3 length is 12 residues. CDR3 nucleotides: TGTGCCAGCAGGACAGGGGCTTACGAGCAGTACCTC. Translated: CASRTGAYEQYL.

A note on this clonotype: One base away lies a much larger clone, so this may be a sequencing read error. The chain carries TRBV28 and TRBJ2-3; maybe TRBD1 (6 bases). The J call may be in error: the DNA end matches TRBJ1-5 better. This CDR3 spans 12 amino acids. Germline lookup yields CDR1 MDHEN and CDR2 SYDVKM. This CDR3 is CASSSLGGAQHF. The CDR3 DNA is TGTGCCAGCAGCTCCCTAGGGGGAGCGCAGCATTTT.

This clonotype occurred many times. The chain recombines TRBV12-3 or TRBV12-4 with TRBJ1-5; TRBD1 aligns across 10 bases. The CDR3 consists of 16 residues. J lost 9 bases, V lost 9 bases, and 17 bases had no gene match. This CDR3 is CASRQRGTGASRPQHF. CDR3 in DNA: TGTGCCAGTCGCCAGCGGGGGACAGGGGCTAGTCGGCCCCAGCATTTT.

This clonotype was recorded many times. The rearrangement joins TRBV20-1 to TRBJ2-2, with D possibly called TRBD1 or TRBD2 (6 bases each). The CDR3 is 14 amino acids. V was shortened by 0 bases and J by 6 bases, with 11 bases between the two germline ends. Germline CDR1 DFQATT, CDR2 SNEGSKA (reference sequence). CDR3 nucleotides: TGCAGTGCTAGAGATGGGGGGCTCTCCGGGGAGCTGTTTTTT. It translates to CSARDGGLSGELFF.

This clonotype was observed at least ten times. The chain uses TRBV28 and TRBJ2-7; no definite D call. From germline, CDR1 is MDHEN and CDR2 SYDVKM. This CDR3 spans 13 amino acids. The V end lost 7 bases, the J end lost 3 bases, and 13 bases lay between the germline ends. This CDR3 is CASNRRLLYEQYF. DNA of the CDR3: TGTGCCAGCAACCGACGGTTACTCTACGAGCAGTACTTC.

This clonotype was seen many times. This chain connects TRBV7-3 to TRBJ2-1; the D is unclear. CDR3 length equals 13 residues. V was trimmed by 3 bases and J by 8 bases, leaving 11 bases between them. Germline-derived CDR1 and CDR2 are SGHTA and FQGTGA. The CDR3 DNA follows: TGTGCCAGCAGCTTCGGCTCTCACGATGAGCAGTTCTTC. It codes for CASSFGSHDEQFF.

Ten or more counts support this clonotype. The rearrangement uses TRBV20-1 and TRBJ2-1; 9 positions match TRBD2. Germline V gene lookup returns CDR1 DFQATT and CDR2 SNEGSKA (reference sequence). V was clipped by 1 base and J by 2 bases; unmatched bases: 3. This CDR3 has 15 amino acids. The CDR3 loop is CSARVGTSTYNEQFF. In DNA, the CDR3 is TGCAGTGCTAGAGTAGGGACTAGCACCTACAATGAGCAGTTCTTC.

As to this clonotype: A much larger clone lies a single base off, so this may be a read error. The chain uses TRBV28 and TRBJ2-3; 8 bases match TRBD1. With the DNA end fitting TRBJ2-1 better, the J assignment may be wrong. CDR1 and CDR2 (germline): MDHEN, SYDVKM. CDR3 length equals 15 residues. Written as DNA, the CDR3 is TGTGCCAGCAGTCGCAGGGGGCGAGGTATGAATGGGCAGTTCTTC. It yields the protein CASSRRGRGMNGQFF.

The gene calls are TRBV18 and TRBJ2-3; either TRBD1 or TRBD2 may supply D (6 bases each). This CDR3 is built from 19 residues. Per germline, CDR1 KGHSH and CDR2 LQKENI. The V end lost 6 bases, the J end lost 0 bases, and 25 bases lay between the germline ends. CDR3 DNA: TGTGCCAGCTCTCACCTTGTTTCGGGGGCAATCACTAGCACAGATACGCAGTATTTT. Residues: CASSHLVSGAITSTDTQYF.

As regards this clonotype: The missing conserved phenylalanine or tryptophan at the end of this CDR3 makes a read error likely. The V and J genes are TRBV5-1 and TRBJ2-7, with D perhaps matching TRBD2 (7 bases). CDR3 length equals 14 residues. Germline V gene lookup returns CDR1 SGHRS and CDR2 YFSETQ. The V and J ends lost 2 bases and 1 base respectively, with 10 bases between them. CDR3 DNA sequence: TGCGCCAGCAGCTTAAGCGGGACATCCTACGAGCAGTACCTC. Translated, it gives CASSLSGTSYEQYL.

This clonotype came up many times. V is TRBV20-1 and J is TRBJ1-5; 8 bases agree with TRBD1. V gave up 6 bases and J gave up 6 bases; unmatched junction bases: 7. This CDR3 is built from 13 residues. The germline V gene has CDR1 DFQATT and CDR2 SNEGSKA (reference sequence). The CDR3 sequence: CSAQQGVIQPQHF. The CDR3 DNA sequence: TGCAGTGCGCAACAGGGGGTTATTCAGCCCCAGCATTTT.

This clonotype was observed a handful of times. V and J are TRBV12-3 or TRBV12-4 and TRBJ2-2, with D maybe TRBD2 (6 bases). V was pared by 5 bases and J by 6 bases, with 16 bases between. The CDR3 is made up of 15 amino acids. The CDR3 here is CASSKRRVGAGELFF. Here the CDR3 DNA reads TGTGCCAGCAGTAAAAGGAGGGTCGGAGCCGGGGAGCTGTTTTTT.